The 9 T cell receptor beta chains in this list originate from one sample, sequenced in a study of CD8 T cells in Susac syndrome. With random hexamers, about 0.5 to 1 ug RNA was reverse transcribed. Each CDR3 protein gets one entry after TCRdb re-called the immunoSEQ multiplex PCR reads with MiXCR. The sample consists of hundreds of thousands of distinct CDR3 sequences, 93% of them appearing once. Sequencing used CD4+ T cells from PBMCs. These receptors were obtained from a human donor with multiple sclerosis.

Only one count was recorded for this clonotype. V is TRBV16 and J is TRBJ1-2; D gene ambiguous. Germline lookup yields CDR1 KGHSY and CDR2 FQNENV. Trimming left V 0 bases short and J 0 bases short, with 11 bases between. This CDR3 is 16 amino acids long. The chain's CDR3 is CASSQSKAVANYGYTF. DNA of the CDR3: TGTGCCAGCAGCCAATCCAAAGCGGTCGCTAACTATGGCTACACCTTC.

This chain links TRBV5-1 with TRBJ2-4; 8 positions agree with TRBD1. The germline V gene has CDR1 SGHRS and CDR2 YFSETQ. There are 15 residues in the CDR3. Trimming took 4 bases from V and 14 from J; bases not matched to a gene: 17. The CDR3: CASSLGGTGGAEKYF. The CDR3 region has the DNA TGCGCCAGCAGCCTTGGGGGGACAGGCGGCGCTGAGAAGTACTTC.

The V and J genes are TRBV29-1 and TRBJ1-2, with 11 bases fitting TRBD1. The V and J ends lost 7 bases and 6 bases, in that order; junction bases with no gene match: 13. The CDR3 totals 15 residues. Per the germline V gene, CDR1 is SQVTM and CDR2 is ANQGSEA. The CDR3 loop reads CSASRTGGAVDGYTF. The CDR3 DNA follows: TGCAGCGCGAGTAGGACAGGGGGCGCAGTTGATGGCTACACCTTC.

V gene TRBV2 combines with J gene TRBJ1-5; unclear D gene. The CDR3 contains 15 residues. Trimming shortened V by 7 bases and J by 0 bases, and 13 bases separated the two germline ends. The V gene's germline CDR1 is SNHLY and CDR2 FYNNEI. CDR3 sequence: CASKPGSFSNQPQHF. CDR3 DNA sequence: TGTGCCAGCAAACCAGGCAGCTTTAGCAATCAGCCCCAGCATTTT.

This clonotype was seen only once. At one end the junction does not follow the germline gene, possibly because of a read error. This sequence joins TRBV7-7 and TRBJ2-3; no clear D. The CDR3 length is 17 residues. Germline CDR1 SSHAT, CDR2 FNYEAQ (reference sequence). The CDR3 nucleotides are TGTGCTAGCAGCTTAGGGTTCCAAGGTTCCAGCACAGATACGCAGTATTTT. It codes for CASSLGFQGSSTDTQYF.

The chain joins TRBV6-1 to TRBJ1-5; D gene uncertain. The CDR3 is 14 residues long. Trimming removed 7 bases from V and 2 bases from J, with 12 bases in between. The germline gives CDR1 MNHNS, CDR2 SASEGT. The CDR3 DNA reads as TGTGCCAGCAACCTAGCCAGTGGCAATCAGCCCCAGCATTTT. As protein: CASNLASGNQPQHF.

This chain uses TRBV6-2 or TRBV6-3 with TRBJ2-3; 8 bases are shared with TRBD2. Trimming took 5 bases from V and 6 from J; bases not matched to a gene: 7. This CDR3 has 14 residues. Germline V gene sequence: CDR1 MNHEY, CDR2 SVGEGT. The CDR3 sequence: CASSPRGGPDTQYF. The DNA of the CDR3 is TGTGCCAGCAGTCCCCGGGGGGGCCCGGATACGCAGTATTTT.

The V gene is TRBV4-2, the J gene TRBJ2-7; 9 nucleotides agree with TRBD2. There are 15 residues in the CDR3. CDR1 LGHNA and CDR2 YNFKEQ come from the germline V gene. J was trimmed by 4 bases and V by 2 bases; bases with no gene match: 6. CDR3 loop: CASSQWSGGNYEQYF. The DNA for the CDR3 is TGTGCCAGCAGCCAATGGAGCGGGGGGAATTACGAGCAGTACTTC.

CDR3 coding DNA: TGTGCCAGCAGCTCCCTACCCCAGGGGCAAGAGACCCAGTACTTC. It yields the protein CASSSLPQGQETQYF. The chain carries TRBV12-3 or TRBV12-4 and TRBJ2-5; tentative D call: TRBD1 (6 bases). V was shortened by 6 bases and J by 2 bases, with 16 bases between the two germline ends. The CDR3 contains 15 residues.